The 8 T cell receptor beta chains below all came from one sample that was sequenced in a study of untreated major depressive disorder. Libraries were prepared by immunoSEQ multiplex PCR; TCRdb keeps only in-frame clonotypes and omits some of them. The sample lists about 20,000 clones, about 89% occurring once. Sequencing input: CD4+ T cells from PBMCs. The receptors stem from a woman in her 30s in good health.

The CDR3 spells CASSPPRALNEQYF. The CDR3 coding sequence is TGTGCCAGCTCACCACCGAGAGCCCTCAACGAGCAGTACTTC. J is TRBJ2-7 and V is TRBV18, with D unclear. Germline loops: CDR1 KGHSH, CDR2 LQKENI. The CDR3 is 14 residues long. V gave up 0 bases and J gave up 5 bases, with 11 bases separating them.

The chain employs TRBV4-3 and TRBJ1-5; D not certain. The CDR3 runs 13 residues. Germline CDR1 reads LGHNA; CDR2 reads YSLEER. V shed 0 bases and J shed 7 bases, with 7 bases lying between them. The CDR3 protein is CASSQDEAQPQHF. CDR3 DNA: TGCGCCAGCAGCCAAGATGAAGCCCAGCCCCAGCATTTT.

This clone appeared a single time. The chain has TRBV5-8 and TRBJ1-6, with D tentatively TRBD1 (6 bases). The CDR3 has 14 amino acids. V lost 0 bases, J lost 7 bases, and 8 bases lay in between. Germline CDR1 is SGHTS and CDR2 is YDEGEE. In DNA form, the CDR3 reads TGTGCCAGCAGCTTGGGACAGGAAAATTCACCCCTCCACTTT. As protein: CASSLGQENSPLHF.

The J gene is TRBJ1-6, the V gene TRBV30; 9 bases line up with TRBD1. Per the germline V gene, CDR1 is GTSNPN and CDR2 is SVGIG (reference sequence). The CDR3 is 15 residues long. With 2 bases clipped from V and 8 bases from J, the junction kept 7 bases outside the gene matches. The CDR3 nucleotides read TGTGCCTGGAGTTTAGGGGACAGGGACTATTCACCCCTCCACTTT. This sequence encodes CAWSLGDRDYSPLHF. Together with reference TRBV30 and TRBJ1-6, the CDR3 gives the full variable domain: SQTIHQWPATLVQPVGSPLSLECTVEGTSNPNLYWYRQAAGRGLQLLFYSVGIGQISSEVPQNLSASRPQDRQFILSSKKLLLSDSGFYLCAWSLGDRDYSPLHFGNGTRLTVT.

This chain joins TRBV4-2 and TRBJ1-6; D not certain. V gave up 1 base and J gave up 3 bases, with 7 bases separating them. This CDR3 contains 15 residues. Germline V gene sequence: CDR1 LGHNA, CDR2 YNFKEQ. The CDR3 DNA sequence: TGTGCCAGCAGCCAAGTGGAGGACTATAATTCACCCCTCCACTTT. Protein sequence: CASSQVEDYNSPLHF.

The rearrangement uses TRBV30 and TRBJ1-5, with D tentatively TRBD1 (5 bases). V was pared by 2 bases and J by 2 bases, with 10 bases between. This CDR3 is 14 amino acids long. CDR1 GTSNPN and CDR2 SVGIG come from the germline V gene (reference sequence). CDR3 region: CAWSKGGGNQPQHF. DNA for the CDR3: TGTGCCTGGAGTAAGGGAGGGGGCAATCAGCCCCAGCATTTT.

The gene calls are TRBV7-2 and TRBJ2-7; TRBD1 or TRBD2 may be the D gene (6 bases each). The V gene's germline CDR1 is SGHTA and CDR2 FQGNSA. The CDR3 runs 15 residues. V was cut by 1 base and J by 1 base, with 11 bases left in between. CDR3 nucleotide sequence: TGTGCCAGCAGCTTAGAGGGGGGCTTGTCCTACGAGCAGTACTTC. This encodes CASSLEGGLSYEQYF.

This rearrangement joins TRBV7-2 to TRBJ2-1; 8 bases map to TRBD2. CDR1 and CDR2 (germline): SGHTA, FQGNSA. This CDR3 has 14 amino acids. The junction had 8 bases not matched to a gene; V was cut back by 5 bases and J by 8 bases. In DNA form, the CDR3 reads TGTGCCAGCAGCCCCGGACTAGCTAACGATGAGCAGTTCTTC. Amino acid sequence: CASSPGLANDEQFF.